This T cell receptor beta chain was found in a study of PD-1 blockade in classical Hodgkin lymphoma. Germline V gene sequence: CDR1 SGHAT, CDR2 FQNNGV. There are 15 residues in the CDR3. V shed 3 bases and J shed 6 bases, with 14 bases lying between them. To note about this clone: Its specificity is unknown.

Points from the study as a whole: Diversity similar to that of newly diagnosed patients was seen at baseline in complete responders. Compared with healthy donors, newly diagnosed patients reportedly showed lower baseline TCR diversity.

Time point described: cycle 4 day 1 (C4D1), after more than five weeks of nivolumab. In every patient, relapse followed autologous stem cell transplantation, while exposure to brentuximab vedotin differed. Thawed PBMCs yielded CD4+ T cells through magnetic negative selection. Under best response, outcomes were complete response, partial response or progressive disease. Produced via immunoSEQ multiplex PCR; TCRdb's table is partial and in-frame only. The repertoire holds roughly 30,000 clones, with about 86% as singletons. This sequence was found in a human donor with classical Hodgkin lymphoma. The sequences come from CD4+ T cells from blood, collected before the fourth cycle of nivolumab. The V gene is TRBV11-2, the J gene TRBJ2-2; D possibly corresponds to TRBD2 (6 bases). DNA for the CDR3: TGTGCCAGCAGCTTCTGGGGGGTCCTTTCCGGGGAGCTGTTTTTT. Protein product: CASSFWGVLSGELFF. The full variable domain, rest sourced from reference TRBV11-2 and TRBJ2-2, is EAGVAQSPRYKIIEKRQSVAFWCNPISGHATLYWYQQILGQGPKLLIQFQNNGVVDDSQLPKDRFSAERLKGVDSTLKIQPAKLEDSAVYLCASSFWGVLSGELFFGEGSRLTVL.